This T cell receptor (beta chain) was captured in a study of T cell responses to AZD1222 COVID-19 vaccine. Findings and caveats of the study: Clonal diversity may have been underestimated, and the donors were mostly white British, with more females than males. Baseline serostatus was positive in only 5 to 7 AZD1222 recipients. Spike-specific TCR breadth and depth both grew after two AZD1222 doses.

CDR1 is MNHEY, CDR2 SVGAGI, per germline. This CDR3 region has 13 residues. The V gene lost 9 bases and the J gene lost 6 bases, with 16 bases spanning the gap. This clone is a singleton in its sample. Antigen specificity is unknown. Sequenced by immunoSEQ multiplex PCR; TCRdb stores in-frame clones only, minus some. Of 100,000 to 150,000 clones listed, 88% are singletons. This receptor was taken from an adult in good health. Here the sequenced sample was peripheral blood, taken on day 0 of AZD1222 vaccination. This chain uses TRBV6-5 with TRBJ2-3; a weak D match, TRBD2 (5 bases). The DNA for the CDR3 is TGTGCCAGTCACGCTAGCAGGAGGGATACGCAGTATTTT. Its translation is CASHASRRDTQYF.